This is a list of T cell receptor beta chains from one sample in a study of blood T cell repertoires in COVID-19. Some clones are missing from TCRdb's copy, which holds only in-frame ones; the method was immunoSEQ multiplex PCR. The data hold approximately 260,000 clones, with 84% observed a single time. Specimen: PBMCs or T cells enriched from blood (not recorded which). The receptors shown here come from a man aged 25-45 years with acute COVID-19. CDR3s include the opening cysteine and the closing phenylalanine or tryptophan. Fields, in order: clone size, J gene, V gene, D gene, CDR3 protein, CDR3 DNA. D genes are given only for firm matches. Expanded clones get a size class; other rows say once, few or many, or leave the size out.

>NA|TRBJ2-5|TRBV7-2|TRBD1
CASSKGQGVGPETQYF
TGTGCCAGCAGCAAGGGACAGGGTGTTGGTCCAGAGACCCAGTACTTC
>NA|TRBJ2-1|TRBV11-3|TRBD2
CASSLVLAGGYNEQFF
TGTGCCAGCAGCTTAGTCTTAGCGGGAGGTTACAATGAGCAGTTCTTC
>NA|TRBJ2-1|TRBV19|TRBD1
CASSRDSLGHNEQFF
TGTGCCAGTAGTAGGGACAGCCTGGGGCACAATGAGCAGTTCTTC
>once|TRBJ1-5|TRBV28|TRBD1
CASSRQGYQPQHF
TGTGCCAGCAGCAGACAGGGATACCAGCCCCAGCATTTT
>NA|TRBJ2-6|TRBV1|NA
CTSSQLYWTGVSTLLTF
TGCACCAGCAGCCAGCTTTACTGGACGGGAGTTAGTACCCTCCTGACTTTC
>NA|TRBJ1-1|TRBV11-1|NA
CASRRSRGGINTEAFF
TGTGCCAGCAGAAGATCACGGGGGGGGATCAACACTGAAGCTTTCTTT
>NA|TRBJ1-4|TRBV28|NA
CASRGGVHNEKLFF
TGTGCCAGCAGGGGGGGGGTTCATAATGAAAAACTGTTTTTT
>NA|TRBJ2-1|TRBV5-1|TRBD1
CASSGTTGANEQFF
TGTGCCAGCAGCGGAACAACAGGGGCCAATGAGCAGTTCTTC
>NA|TRBJ2-2|TRBV11-2|NA
CASSSLGGELFF
TGTGCCAGCAGCTCCCTCGGCGGGGAGCTGTTTTTT
>NA|TRBJ2-3|TRBV10-1|TRBD2
CASTERGFTDTQYF
TGCGCCAGCACCGAGCGGGGGTTCACAGATACGCAGTATTTT
>NA|TRBJ1-3|TRBV9|TRBD1
CASSAKDRVSGNTIYF
TGTGCCAGCAGCGCCAAGGACAGGGTCTCTGGAAACACCATATATTTT
>NA|TRBJ1-2|TRBV19|TRBD1
CASSQDRGINYGYTF
TGTGCCAGTAGCCAGGACAGGGGTATAAACTATGGCTACACCTTC
>NA|TRBJ1-6|TRBV30|NA
CPGGGAYSPLHF
TGCCCTGGGGGGGGTGCCTATTCACCCCTCCACTTT
>NA|TRBJ1-1|TRBV18|TRBD1
CASSTYAGTGGDSEAFF
TGTGCCAGCTCAACCTATGCCGGGACAGGGGGCGATTCTGAAGCTTTCTTT
>once|TRBJ1-2|TRBV3-1/TRBV3-2|NA
CASSPLRGNYGYTF
TGTGCCAGCAGTCCCCTCCGGGGTAACTATGGCTACACCTTC
>NA|TRBJ2-3|TRBV6-5|NA
CASSYSGLAGGDTQYF
TGTGCCAGCAGTTACTCCGGACTGGCTGGCGGGGATACGCAGTATTTT
>NA|TRBJ1-2|TRBV27|NA
CASSLGREGHGYTF
TGTGCCAGCAGTTTGGGTCGGGAGGGCCATGGCTACACCTTC
>few|TRBJ1-5|TRBV7-8|NA
CASSGFEGSNQPQHF
TGTGCCAGCAGCGGCTTCGAGGGTAGCAATCAGCCCCAGCATTTT
>NA|TRBJ1-2|TRBV2|NA
CASSDDGNYGYTF
TGTGCCAGCAGTGATGACGGGAACTATGGCTACACCTTC
>NA|TRBJ1-5|TRBV2|NA
CASSDSQPQHF
TGTGCCAGCAGTGACAGTCAGCCCCAGCATTTT
>once|TRBJ1-6|TRBV28|TRBD1
CASSVVGQGNSPLHF
TGTGCCAGCAGTGTGGTTGGACAGGGAAATTCACCCCTCCACTTT
>NA|TRBJ1-2|TRBV30|NA
CAGLVGSNYGYTF
TGTGCCGGATTGGTGGGCAGCAACTATGGCTACACCTTC
>NA|TRBJ2-1|TRBV7-2|TRBD2
CASSRSGNLNEQFF
TGTGCCAGCAGCCGTAGCGGGAACCTCAATGAGCAGTTCTTC
>NA|TRBJ2-2|TRBV19|NA
CATQGFGELFF
TGTGCCACCCAGGGGTTCGGGGAGCTGTTTTTT